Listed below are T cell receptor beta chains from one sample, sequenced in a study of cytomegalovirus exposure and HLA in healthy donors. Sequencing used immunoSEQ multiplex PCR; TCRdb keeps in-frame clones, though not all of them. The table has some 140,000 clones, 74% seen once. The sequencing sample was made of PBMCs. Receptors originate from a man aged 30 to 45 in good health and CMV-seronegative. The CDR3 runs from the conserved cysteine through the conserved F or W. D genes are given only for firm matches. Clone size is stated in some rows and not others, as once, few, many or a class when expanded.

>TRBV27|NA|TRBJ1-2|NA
CASRSQGEYGYTF
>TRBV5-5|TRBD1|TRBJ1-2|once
CASSLGTGSLANYGYTF
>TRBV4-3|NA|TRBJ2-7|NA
CASSQANRDRYEQYF
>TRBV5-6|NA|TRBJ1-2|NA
CASSPLTGTGYGYTF
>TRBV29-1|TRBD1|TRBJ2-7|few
CSVEFPIGTGKPIYEQYF
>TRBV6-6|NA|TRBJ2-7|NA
CASSYSLYEQYF
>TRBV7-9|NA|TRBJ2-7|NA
CASSFGNTYEQYF
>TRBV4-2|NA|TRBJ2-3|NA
CASSQEVGLTRTDTQYF
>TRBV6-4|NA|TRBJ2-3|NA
CASSATVASTDTQYF
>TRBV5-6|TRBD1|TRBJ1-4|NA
CASSFRNTQGARVEKLFF
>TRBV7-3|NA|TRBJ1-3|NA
CASSLSAASGNTIYF
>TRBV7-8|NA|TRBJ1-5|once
CASSLPGRVVQPQHF
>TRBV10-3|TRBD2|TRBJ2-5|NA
CAISEMVGGGRQETQYF
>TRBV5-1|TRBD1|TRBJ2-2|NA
CASSWETGTTGELFF
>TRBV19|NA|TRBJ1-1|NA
CASSMGAVGTEAFF
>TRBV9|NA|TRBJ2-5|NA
CASSVLAHQETQYF
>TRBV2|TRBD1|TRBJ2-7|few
CASSDRGKSYEQYF
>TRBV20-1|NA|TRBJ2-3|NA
CSAEMIDTQYF
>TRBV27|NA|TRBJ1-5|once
CASSLSYGNQPQHF
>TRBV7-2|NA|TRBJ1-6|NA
CASSLASTDVNSPLHF
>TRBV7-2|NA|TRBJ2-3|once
CASSSSGGGSTDTQYF
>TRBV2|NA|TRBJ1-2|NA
CASSGTNYGYTF
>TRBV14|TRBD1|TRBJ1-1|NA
CASSQWGTVEAFF
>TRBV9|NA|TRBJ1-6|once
CASSPQAGDSPLHF
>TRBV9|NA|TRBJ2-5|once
CASSISGSQETQYF
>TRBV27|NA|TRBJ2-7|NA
CASEPRQGGPYEQYF
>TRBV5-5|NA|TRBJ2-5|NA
CASSLSGGSGETQYF
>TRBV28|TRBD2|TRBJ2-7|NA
CAIKLSSSGGLHF
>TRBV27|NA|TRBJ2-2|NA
CASSLSGTPGELFF
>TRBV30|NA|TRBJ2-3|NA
CAWSVEGGTDTQYF
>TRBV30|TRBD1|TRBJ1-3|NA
CAWSGDRAGNTIYF
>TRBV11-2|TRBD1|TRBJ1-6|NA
CASSFRTGGILNSPLHF